The T cell receptor beta chain described here comes from a study of T cells in Graves' hyperthyroidism and ophthalmopathy. Study outcomes and limitations: Researchers found most expanded thyroid clonotypes above 0.001 in blood as well. A model built on 13 V-J features separated ophthalmopathy from stable hyperthyroidism.

Clinical symptoms, serum thyroxine and TRAb, thyroid ultrasound and orbital computed tomography together formed the diagnostic basis. The source of the PBMCs was more than 9.5 ml of fresh peripheral blood. This clonotype was seen many times. Its matching antigen is unknown. RNA transcripts served as the template for amplifying TCR beta CDR3 regions. HTBI primers were the set used in a first-round RT-PCR of the TCR CDR3. Each CDR3 protein gets one entry after TCRdb re-called the multiplex PCR reads with MiXCR. The sample includes 550,000 to 600,000 distinct CDR3 sequences, around 15% seen only once; the top ten take around a sixth. This CDR3 region has 15 residues. The V gene's germline CDR1 is MNHEY and CDR2 SMNVEV (reference sequence). The V gene lost 4 bases and the J gene lost 5 bases, with 15 bases spanning the gap.

Sequencing input: blood. The J gene is TRBJ1-5, the V gene TRBV27, with D maybe TRBD1 (5 bases). The source of this sequence is a woman aged 18-29 years with Graves' hyperthyroidism. The CDR3 protein is CASSYGGGGHQPQHF. In DNA, the CDR3 is TGTGCCAGCAGTTACGGGGGAGGTGGGCATCAGCCCCAGCATTTT.